A single sample gave rise to the 22 T cell receptor beta chains below, sequenced in a study of cytomegalovirus exposure and HLA in healthy donors (dated by TCRdb to 2016 to 2017). The protocol used for the library was the immunoSEQ multiplex PCR assay. The table comes from immuneACCESS by way of TCRdb, which keeps in-frame sequences with V and J called. Part of the clones is missing from these tables; in studies checked, under half for an unresolved V gene and the rest for unknown reasons. For this sample the table gives some 150,000 clones, of which 85% to 90% were detected only once. The ten biggest clones cover around 3.4% of the sample. The sequencing input was PBMCs. Source of these receptors: a woman between 18 and 29 years old in good health and CMV-seropositive.

The chain recombines TRBV4-1 with TRBJ2-1; 7 positions agree with TRBD2. V shed 1 base and J 2 bases; nucleotides not matched to a gene: 8. CDR1 is MGHRA, CDR2 YSYEKL, per germline. This CDR3 comprises 17 residues. In DNA form, the CDR3 reads TGCGCCAGCAGCCAAGTGGGAGCGGGACGGACCTACAATGAGCAGTTCTTC. Translating it yields CASSQVGAGRTYNEQFF.

V is TRBV14 and J is TRBJ2-7; D unresolved. V was pared by 2 bases and J by 3 bases, with 17 bases between. The CDR3 totals 16 residues. Germline CDR1 and CDR2: SGHDN and FVKESK. The CDR3 region has the DNA TGTGCCAGCAGCCAAACCAATAGACTCCGATACTACGAGCAGTACTTC. Amino acid sequence: CASSQTNRLRYYEQYF.

V usage is TRBV5-1 and J usage is TRBJ2-1; 11 bases map to TRBD2. V was clipped by 2 bases and J by 5 bases; unmatched bases: 3. The V gene's germline CDR1 is SGHRS and CDR2 YFSETQ. CDR3 length equals 15 residues. CDR3 region: CASSFPGLADNEQFF. DNA for the CDR3: TGCGCCAGCAGCTTCCCGGGACTAGCGGACAATGAGCAGTTCTTC.

The genes are TRBV7-2 and TRBJ2-5; D unclear. CDR3 length equals 13 residues. Between the trimmed V and J ends, which lost 1 base and 6 bases, there was a span of 9 bases. Germline CDR1 and CDR2: SGHTA and FQGNSA. The CDR3 sequence: CASSLVLGKTQYF. In DNA, the CDR3 is TGTGCCAGCAGCTTAGTGCTGGGCAAGACCCAGTACTTC.

The rearrangement joins TRBV28 to TRBJ1-3; D gene ambiguous. Per germline, CDR1 MDHEN and CDR2 SYDVKM. The V end was cut by 5 bases, the J end by 5 bases, with 10 bases between. The CDR3 extends over 13 amino acids. The DNA for the CDR3 is TGTGCCAGCAGTCCCGGACTGAGAAACACCATATATTTT. It encodes CASSPGLRNTIYF.

The chain uses TRBV9 and TRBJ2-7, with 9 bases matching TRBD2. Germline CDR1 and CDR2: SGDLS and YYNGEE. The J segment lost 2 bases and the V segment lost 4 bases, leaving 10 bases of the junction unmatched. This CDR3 has 16 residues. The DNA of the CDR3 is TGTGCCAGCAGCCCCCGAGGGGCGGGAGGGCCCTACGAGCAGTACTTC. Translation: CASSPRGAGGPYEQYF.

Only one count was recorded for this clone. The chain joins TRBV5-1 to TRBJ1-2; D remains ambiguous. The CDR3 extends over 13 amino acids. Germline V gene sequence: CDR1 SGHRS, CDR2 YFSETQ. V was trimmed by 2 bases and J by 2 bases, leaving 7 bases between them. The CDR3 DNA reads TGCGCCAGCAGCTTCTCGGGGAACTATGGCTACACCTTC. Protein: CASSFSGNYGYTF.

The chain links TRBV30 to TRBJ2-5; the match to TRBD2 covers 7 bases. This CDR3 has 14 residues. With 0 bases clipped from V and 5 bases from J, the junction kept 6 bases outside the gene matches. Germline loops: CDR1 GTSNPN, CDR2 SVGIG (reference sequence). CDR3: CAWSVTGGGETQYF. The CDR3, as DNA: TGTGCCTGGAGTGTAACGGGGGGAGGGGAGACCCAGTACTTC.

This chain links TRBV2 with TRBJ1-5; TRBD1 aligns across 8 bases. J gave up 3 bases and V 3 bases, and 1 base lay outside the gene matches. Per the germline V gene, CDR1 is SNHLY and CDR2 is FYNNEI. This CDR3 comprises 14 residues. Here the CDR3 DNA reads TGTGCCAGCAGTGAGACAGGGGACAATCAGCCCCAGCATTTT. Translated, it gives CASSETGDNQPQHF.

The genes are TRBV9 and TRBJ2-2; 12 bases align to TRBD2. The CDR3 is 19 amino acids. Unmatched junction bases numbered 10, after V lost 0 bases and J lost 4 bases. Per germline, CDR1 SGDLS and CDR2 YYNGEE. CDR3 DNA: TGTGCCAGCAGCGTAGTAGCTAGCGGGAGGGCCGTTTCCACCGGGGAGCTGTTTTTT. Translating gives CASSVVASGRAVSTGELFF.

The chain is built from TRBV5-1 and TRBJ1-1, with 8 positions matching TRBD1. The CDR3 runs to 13 residues. Looked up from germline, CDR1 is SGHRS and CDR2 is YFSETQ. J lost 4 bases, V lost 4 bases, and 3 bases had no gene match. The DNA for the CDR3 is TGCGCCAGCAGCGCGGACAGGGTCACTGAAGCTTTCTTT. It yields the protein CASSADRVTEAFF.

The rearrangement joins TRBV11-2 to TRBJ2-7; 8 nucleotides align to TRBD2. Trimming removed 5 bases from V and 4 bases from J; junction bases left unmatched: 7. CDR1 is SGHAT, CDR2 FQNNGV, per germline. This CDR3 has 14 residues. The CDR3 protein is CASSGSGTKYEQYF. In nucleotides, the CDR3 is TGTGCCAGCAGCGGTAGCGGGACTAAGTACGAGCAGTACTTC.

V and J are TRBV19 and TRBJ2-7, with TRBD1 identical over 7 bases. The CDR3 loop spans 14 amino acids. V shed 5 bases and J 2 bases; nucleotides not matched to a gene: 6. Germline CDR1 and CDR2: LNHDA and SQIVND (reference sequence). The CDR3 region is CASSPDRETYEQYF. CDR3 nucleotide sequence: TGTGCCAGTAGTCCAGACAGGGAAACCTACGAGCAGTACTTC.

The rearrangement uses TRBV30 and TRBJ2-3; 12 bases fit TRBD2. Germline V gene data show CDR1 as GTSNPN and CDR2 as SVGIG (reference sequence). The CDR3 is 18 amino acids. V shed 2 bases, J shed 0 bases, and the junction held 9 bases outside the gene matches. For the CDR3, the DNA is TGTGCCTGGAGTCCCCCTTGGGGGACTAGCGGGAGCACAGATACGCAGTATTTT. Amino acids: CAWSPPWGTSGSTDTQYF.

The chain joins TRBV4-3 to TRBJ1-3; TRBD1 matches 7 bases. This CDR3 has 18 amino acids. The germline gives CDR1 LGHNA, CDR2 YSLEER. V gave up 0 bases and J gave up 0 bases; unmatched junction bases: 8. DNA of the CDR3: TGCGCCAGCAGCCAAGATCGTACAGGGGCCTTCTCTGGAAACACCATATATTTT. This gives the protein CASSQDRTGAFSGNTIYF.

The chain employs TRBV18 and TRBJ2-3, with D perhaps TRBD1 (6 bases). The V end was cut by 5 bases, the J end by 2 bases, with 17 bases between. This CDR3 comprises 16 residues. Germline V lookup: CDR1 KGHSH, CDR2 LQKENI. The CDR3 nucleotides are TGTGCCAGCTCATATTGGATCAGGGGATACACAGATACGCAGTATTTT. It translates to CASSYWIRGYTDTQYF.

The chain combines TRBV4-3 with TRBJ2-7, with 12 positions matching TRBD2. With 1 base clipped from V and 3 bases from J, the junction kept 7 bases outside the gene matches. Germline V lookup: CDR1 LGHNA, CDR2 YSLEER. The CDR3 length is 17 residues. CDR3 protein: CASSQGLAGVIGYEQYF. The CDR3 DNA follows: TGCGCCAGCAGCCAAGGACTAGCGGGAGTGATAGGCTACGAGCAGTACTTC.

The chain is built from TRBV11-3 and TRBJ1-4; 7 positions agree with TRBD1. Germline trimming cut 3 bases from V and 7 bases from J; bases unmatched to any gene: 2. The CDR3 extends over 13 amino acids. CDR1 and CDR2 from the germline V gene are SGHNT and YENEEA. The DNA for the CDR3 is TGTGCCAGCAGCTTGACAGGGAGTGAAAAACTGTTTTTT. Amino acids: CASSLTGSEKLFF. Based on the CDR3 plus reference TRBV11-3 and TRBJ1-4, the full variable domain is EAGVVQSPRYKIIEKKQPVAFWCNPISGHNTLYWYLQNLGQGPELLIRYENEEAVDDSQLPKDRFSAERLKGVDSTLKIQPAELGDSAVYLCASSLTGSEKLFFGSGTQLSVL.

V is TRBV5-8 and J is TRBJ2-3; TRBD2 is a possible D gene (6 bases). The V end was cut by 2 bases, the J end by 2 bases, with 12 bases between. This CDR3 has 15 residues. Germline V gene sequence: CDR1 SGHTS, CDR2 YDEGEE. The CDR3 here is CASSFTSTTTDTQYF. CDR3 in DNA: TGTGCCAGCAGCTTCACTAGCACGACCACAGATACGCAGTATTTT.

The chain is built from TRBV11-3 and TRBJ1-3; D perhaps matches TRBD1 (5 bases). Trimming pared 3 bases from V and 0 bases from J, leaving 12 bases between. The CDR3 is made up of 16 amino acids. Germline-derived CDR1 and CDR2 are SGHNT and YENEEA. The DNA for the CDR3 is TGTGCCAGCAGCTTGGTTTTTAGGGGCTCTGGAAACACCATATATTTT. Its protein is CASSLVFRGSGNTIYF.

This clone was counted once. V usage is TRBV27 and J usage is TRBJ1-2, with 7 bases that match TRBD1. The CDR3 extends over 17 amino acids. The V gene's germline CDR1 is MNHEY and CDR2 SMNVEV (reference sequence). J lost 6 bases, V lost 9 bases, and 22 bases had no gene match. DNA of the CDR3: TGTGCCAGAAGTACAATTCTACAGGGGTGGGGTCGCCATGGCTACACCTTC. Its translation: CARSTILQGWGRHGYTF.

This chain links TRBV28 with TRBJ2-3; TRBD1 might be the D (5 bases). The germline V gene has CDR1 MDHEN and CDR2 SYDVKM. This CDR3 is 14 amino acids long. V was trimmed by 4 bases and J by 1 base, leaving 9 bases between them. In DNA, the CDR3 is TGTGCCAGCAGTTATGGACACCGCACAGATACGCAGTATTTT. Amino acids: CASSYGHRTDTQYF.